The 16 T cell receptor beta chains listed next were all sequenced from one sample in a study of regulatory T cells in long-lasting Graves disease. Time point defined: persistent/refractory GD, antithyroid drugs over 5 years with positive TRAb. Researchers made the TCR library from RNA that was extracted from PBMCs. Sequencing libraries for TCR beta were prepared with iRepertoire HTBI primers and Arm-PCR of CDR3 regions. TCRdb analysed the multiplex PCR reads with MiXCR anew, one entry per CDR3 protein. The sample has roughly 360,000 distinct CDR3 sequences, about 23% seen once. This specimen was peripheral blood mononuclear cells (PBMCs), taken when the disease was refractory, from a patient treated with antithyroid drugs. All receptors come from a woman between 40 and 55 years old with Graves disease.

This clonotype has a handful of counts. The chain recombines TRBV6-1 with TRBJ2-4; 9 nucleotides agree with TRBD1. V trimming: 6 bases; J trimming: 7 bases; junction bases outside the gene matches: 13. CDR3 length: 16 amino acids. Per germline, CDR1 MNHNS and CDR2 SASEGT. The CDR3 DNA sequence: TGTGCCAGCAGCCCTAAAGGTACAGGGGGCTTCAACATTCAGTACTTC. This encodes CASSPKGTGGFNIQYF.

The V and J genes are TRBV27 and TRBJ1-3; D may be TRBD1 (5 bases). The germline V gene encodes CDR1 MNHEY and CDR2 SMNVEV (reference sequence). V gave up 11 bases and J gave up 7 bases, with 12 bases separating them. CDR3 size: 11 residues. CDR3 nucleotides: TGTGCCGTAGGGTGGGGGAACACCATATATTTT. Translating it yields CAVGWGNTIYF.

This chain links TRBV27 with TRBJ2-1; D possibly corresponds to TRBD1 (6 bases). This CDR3 is built from 15 residues. Germline values: CDR1 MNHEY, CDR2 SMNVEV (reference sequence). Trimming stripped 6 bases from V and 9 bases from J, with 21 bases between. The CDR3 coding sequence is TGTGCCAGCAGAAGAGTCGGACAGATTTTGAGTGAGCAGTTCTTC. It yields the protein CASRRVGQILSEQFF.

This clonotype has just a few counts. The chain combines TRBV6-5 with TRBJ1-2; no clear D gene. Germline lookup yields CDR1 MNHEY and CDR2 SVGAGI. V dropped 0 bases and J dropped 6 bases, with 14 bases sitting between them. This CDR3 spans 15 amino acids. CDR3 amino acids: CASSYSTESRNGYTF. The CDR3 nucleotides read TGTGCCAGCAGTTACTCGACGGAGTCTCGTAATGGCTACACCTTC.

The genes are TRBV10-3 and TRBJ2-1, with TRBD2 matching over 8 bases. CDR3 length: 17 residues. Germline CDR1 is ENHRY and CDR2 is SYGVKD. V lost 3 bases to trimming and J lost 2 bases; unmatched junction nucleotides: 9. The CDR3 DNA sequence: TGTGCCATCAGTGATCCCTTAGCGGGATCCCCCTACAATGAGCAGTTCTTC. It encodes CAISDPLAGSPYNEQFF.

The CDR3 spells CSADQPEHQGPQPQHF. The CDR3, as DNA: TGCAGTGCTGACCAGCCGGAACACCAAGGCCCTCAGCCCCAGCATTTT. V usage is TRBV20-1 and J usage is TRBJ1-5; no clear D gene. V was trimmed by 5 bases and J by 6 bases, leaving 23 bases between them. Germline V gene data show CDR1 as DFQATT and CDR2 as SNEGSKA (reference sequence). This CDR3 has 16 amino acids.

The sample holds a few counts of this clonotype. V is TRBV27 and J is TRBJ2-7; D not certain. The CDR3 is 15 amino acids. V shed 5 bases and J shed 4 bases, with 18 bases lying between them. CDR1 MNHEY and CDR2 SMNVEV come from the germline V gene (reference sequence). The CDR3 protein is CASSPSRVVRYEQYF. The CDR3 DNA reads as TGTGCCAGCAGTCCCTCCCGAGTGGTACGGTACGAGCAGTACTTC.

The table lists this clonotype with many counts. The chain combines TRBV2 with TRBJ1-1, with D unclear. Trimming stripped 4 bases from V and 8 bases from J, with 14 bases between. The CDR3 consists of 13 residues. Per germline, CDR1 SNHLY and CDR2 FYNNEI. CDR3 protein: CASSARFLKEAFF. CDR3 in DNA: TGTGCCAGCAGTGCCCGGTTCTTAAAAGAAGCTTTCTTT.

This clonotype has ten or more counts. The chain uses TRBV28 and TRBJ2-4; no definite D call. The germline V and J ends were trimmed by 5 bases and 2 bases, with 16 bases remaining between them. This CDR3 comprises 16 residues. The V gene's germline CDR1 is MDHEN and CDR2 SYDVKM. CDR3 nucleotide sequence: TGTGCCAGCAGTCCCCACAACCCTGGGCCCAAAAACATTCAGTACTTC. It specifies CASSPHNPGPKNIQYF.

This clonotype was counted many times. Its ends do not fully match the called genes, so a read error is possible. V and J are TRBV20-1 and TRBJ1-1; maybe TRBD1 (5 bases). CDR3 length equals 10 residues. Germline V gene data show CDR1 as DFQATT and CDR2 as SNEGSKA (reference sequence). In nucleotides, the CDR3 is TGCAGTGCTAGAGATGGGGACGGTAAATTT. Translating it yields CSARDGDGKF.

Concerning this clonotype: Since a much larger clone is just one base distant, this may be a read error. This chain uses TRBV29-1 with TRBJ2-7; 12 bases are a match to TRBD1. The germline gives CDR1 SQVTM, CDR2 ANQGSEA. This CDR3 is built from 16 residues. The chain's CDR3 is CSVAGTGGASSCEQYF. Here the CDR3 DNA reads TGCAGCGTCGCCGGGACAGGGGGCGCGAGCTCCTGCGAGCAGTACTTC.

This clonotype was observed a few times. The V call is TRBV4-1, the J call TRBJ2-4, with D possibly being TRBD1 (6 bases). Germline V gene data show CDR1 as MGHRA and CDR2 as YSYEKL. The V end was cut by 1 base, the J end by 11 bases, with 15 bases between. CDR3 length: 14 residues. The CDR3 loop reads CASSQVGAKPVQYF. The DNA for the CDR3 is TGCGCCAGCAGCCAAGTGGGGGCGAAACCGGTTCAGTACTTC.

The J gene is TRBJ2-5, the V gene TRBV6-1; 9 nucleotides line up with TRBD1. V was pared by 4 bases and J by 5 bases, with 8 bases of the junction left unmatched. The CDR3 length is 15 residues. Germline values: CDR1 MNHNS, CDR2 SASEGT. DNA for the CDR3: TGTGCCAGCAGTGCAAATACAGGGGGCGCGGAGACCCAGTACTTC. Its protein is CASSANTGGAETQYF.

The J gene is TRBJ2-7, the V gene TRBV14; tentative D call: TRBD2 (6 bases). Trimming stripped 2 bases from V and 2 bases from J, with 10 bases between. The CDR3 has 14 residues. Germline CDR1 reads SGHDN; CDR2 reads FVKESK. The DNA of the CDR3 is TGTGCCAGCAGCCAAAGCGGAGGGCCCTACGAGCAGTACTTC. Translated: CASSQSGGPYEQYF.

Points on this clonotype: The junction shows a germline mismatch at one end, possibly a read error. The chain combines TRBV20-1 with TRBJ2-1, with 9 bases matching TRBD2. The CDR3 has 15 amino acids. Germline V gene lookup returns CDR1 DFQATT and CDR2 SNEGSKA (reference sequence). The CDR3 is CSALTTSGIYIEQFF. Here the CDR3 DNA reads TGCAGTGCCCTGACGACTAGCGGAATTTACATTGAGCAGTTCTTC.

This chain links TRBV20-1 with TRBJ2-1; no firm D call. Trimming pared 4 bases from V and 3 bases from J, leaving 19 bases between. The CDR3 covers 16 residues. The germline gives CDR1 DFQATT, CDR2 SNEGSKA (reference sequence). CDR3 loop: CSATTARGPNYNEQFF. The CDR3 DNA follows: TGCAGTGCTACCACAGCCCGAGGCCCAAACTACAATGAGCAGTTCTTC.